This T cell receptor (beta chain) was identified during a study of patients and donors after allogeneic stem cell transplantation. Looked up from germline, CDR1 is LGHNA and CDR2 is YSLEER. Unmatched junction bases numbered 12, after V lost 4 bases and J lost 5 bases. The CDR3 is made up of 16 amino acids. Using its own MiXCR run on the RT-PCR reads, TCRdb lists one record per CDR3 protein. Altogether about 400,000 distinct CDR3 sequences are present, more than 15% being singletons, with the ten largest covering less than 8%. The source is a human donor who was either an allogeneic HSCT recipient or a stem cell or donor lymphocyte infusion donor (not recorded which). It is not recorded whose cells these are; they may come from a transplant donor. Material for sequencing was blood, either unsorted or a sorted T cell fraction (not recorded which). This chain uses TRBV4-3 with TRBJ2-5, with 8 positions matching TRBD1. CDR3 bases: TGCGCCAGCAGCCCTACTTCAGCAGGGGGCTGGGAGACCCAGTACTTC. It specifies CASSPTSAGGWETQYF.